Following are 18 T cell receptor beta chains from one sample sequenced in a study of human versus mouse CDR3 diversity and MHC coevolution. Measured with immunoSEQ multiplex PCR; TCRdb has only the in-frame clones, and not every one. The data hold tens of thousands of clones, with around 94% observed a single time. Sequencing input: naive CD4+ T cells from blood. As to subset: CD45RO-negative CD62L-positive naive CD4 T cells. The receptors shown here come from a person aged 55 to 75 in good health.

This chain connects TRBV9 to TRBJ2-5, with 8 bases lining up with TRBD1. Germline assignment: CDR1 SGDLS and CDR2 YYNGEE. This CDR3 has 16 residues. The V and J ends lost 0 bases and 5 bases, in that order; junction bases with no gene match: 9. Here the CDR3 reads CASSVARTGPWETQYF. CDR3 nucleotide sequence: TGTGCCAGCAGCGTAGCCCGGACAGGGCCTTGGGAGACCCAGTACTTC.

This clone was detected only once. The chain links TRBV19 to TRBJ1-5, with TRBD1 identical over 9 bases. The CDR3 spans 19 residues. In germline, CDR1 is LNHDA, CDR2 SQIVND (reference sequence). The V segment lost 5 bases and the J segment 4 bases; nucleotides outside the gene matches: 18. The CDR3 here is CASSRGQGMGLRPNQPQHF. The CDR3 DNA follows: TGTGCCAGTAGTCGTGGACAGGGGATGGGATTGCGGCCGAATCAGCCCCAGCATTTT. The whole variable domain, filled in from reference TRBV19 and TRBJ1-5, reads DGGITQSPKYLFRKEGQNVTLSCEQNLNHDAMYWYRQDPGQGLRLIYYSQIVNDFQKGDIAEGYSVSREKKESFPLTVTSAQKNPTAFYLCASSRGQGMGLRPNQPQHFGDGTRLSIL.

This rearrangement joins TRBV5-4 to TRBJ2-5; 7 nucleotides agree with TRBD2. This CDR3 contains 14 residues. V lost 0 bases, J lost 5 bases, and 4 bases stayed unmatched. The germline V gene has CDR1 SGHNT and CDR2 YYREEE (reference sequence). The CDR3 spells CASSLAGGWETQYF. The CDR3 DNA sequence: TGTGCCAGCAGCTTGGCGGGAGGTTGGGAGACCCAGTACTTC.

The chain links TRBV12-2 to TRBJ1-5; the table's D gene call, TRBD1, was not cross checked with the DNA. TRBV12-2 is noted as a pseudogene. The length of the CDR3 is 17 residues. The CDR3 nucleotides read TGTGCAAGTCGCTCTACAGGGCGCCTACTCCACAATCAGCCCCAGCATTTT. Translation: CASRSTGRLLHNQPQHF.

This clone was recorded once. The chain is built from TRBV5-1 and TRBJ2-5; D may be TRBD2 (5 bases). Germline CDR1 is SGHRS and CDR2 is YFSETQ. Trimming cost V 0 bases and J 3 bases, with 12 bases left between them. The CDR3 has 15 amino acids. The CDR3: CASSLDVGVEETQYF. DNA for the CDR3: TGCGCCAGCAGCTTGGATGTGGGAGTGGAAGAGACCCAGTACTTC.

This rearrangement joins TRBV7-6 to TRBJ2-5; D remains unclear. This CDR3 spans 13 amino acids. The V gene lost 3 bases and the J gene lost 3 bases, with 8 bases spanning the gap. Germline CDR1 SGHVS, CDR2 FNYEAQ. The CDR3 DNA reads TGTGCCAGCAGCTTGGGCAGCAAAGAGACCCAGTACTTC. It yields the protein CASSLGSKETQYF.

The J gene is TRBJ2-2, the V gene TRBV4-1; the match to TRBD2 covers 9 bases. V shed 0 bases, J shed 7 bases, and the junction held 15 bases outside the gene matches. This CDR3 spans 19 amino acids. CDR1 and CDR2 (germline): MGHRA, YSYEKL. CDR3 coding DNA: TGCGCCAGCAGCCAAGACACGGGGCGCCTAGCGGGGCGGGGCGGGGAGCTGTTTTTT. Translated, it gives CASSQDTGRLAGRGGELFF.

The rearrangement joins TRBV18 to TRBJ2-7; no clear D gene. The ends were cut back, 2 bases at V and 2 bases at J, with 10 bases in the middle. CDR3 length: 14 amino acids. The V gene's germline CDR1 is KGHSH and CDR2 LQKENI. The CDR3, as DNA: TGTGCCAGCTCACCAGACGACTTGGCCTACGAGCAGTACTTC. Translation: CASSPDDLAYEQYF. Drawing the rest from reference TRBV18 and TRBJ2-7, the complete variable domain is NAGVMQNPRHLVRRRGQEARLRCSPMKGHSHVYWYRQLPEEGLKFMVYLQKENIIDESGMPKERFSAEFPKEGPSILRIQQVVRGDSAAYFCASSPDDLAYEQYFGPGTRLTVT.

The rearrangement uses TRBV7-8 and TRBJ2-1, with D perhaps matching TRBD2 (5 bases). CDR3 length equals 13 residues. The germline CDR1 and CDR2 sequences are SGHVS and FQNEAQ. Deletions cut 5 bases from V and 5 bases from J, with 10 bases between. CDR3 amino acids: CASSRAGNNEQFF. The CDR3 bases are TGTGCCAGCAGCCGCGCCGGGAACAATGAGCAGTTCTTC.

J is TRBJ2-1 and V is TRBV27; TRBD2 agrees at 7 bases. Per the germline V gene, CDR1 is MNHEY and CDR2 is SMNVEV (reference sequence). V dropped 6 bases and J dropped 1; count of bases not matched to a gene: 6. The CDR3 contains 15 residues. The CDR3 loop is CASSLGEGSYNEQFF. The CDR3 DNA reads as TGTGCCAGCAGCCTGGGGGAGGGGTCCTACAATGAGCAGTTCTTC.

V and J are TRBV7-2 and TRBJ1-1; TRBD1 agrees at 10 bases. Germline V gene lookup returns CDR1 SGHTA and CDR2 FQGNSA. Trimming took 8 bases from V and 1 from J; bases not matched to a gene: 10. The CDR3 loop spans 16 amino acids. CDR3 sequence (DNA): TGTGCCAGCGGTCCGGGACAGGGGTTTTCGAACACTGAAGCTTTCTTT. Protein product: CASGPGQGFSNTEAFF.

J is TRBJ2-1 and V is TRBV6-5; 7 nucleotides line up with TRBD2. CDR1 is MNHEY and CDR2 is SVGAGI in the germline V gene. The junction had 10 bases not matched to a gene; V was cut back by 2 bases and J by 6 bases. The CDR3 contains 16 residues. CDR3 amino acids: CASSYKREAAPNEQFF. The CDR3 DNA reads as TGTGCCAGCAGTTACAAACGGGAGGCTGCGCCCAATGAGCAGTTCTTC.

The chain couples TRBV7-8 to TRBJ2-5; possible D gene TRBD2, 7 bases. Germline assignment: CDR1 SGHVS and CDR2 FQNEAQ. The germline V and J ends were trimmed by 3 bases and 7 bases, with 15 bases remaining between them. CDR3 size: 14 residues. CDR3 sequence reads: CASSFLGGEGTQYF. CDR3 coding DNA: TGTGCCAGCAGCTTTCTAGGGGGGGAAGGGACCCAGTACTTC.

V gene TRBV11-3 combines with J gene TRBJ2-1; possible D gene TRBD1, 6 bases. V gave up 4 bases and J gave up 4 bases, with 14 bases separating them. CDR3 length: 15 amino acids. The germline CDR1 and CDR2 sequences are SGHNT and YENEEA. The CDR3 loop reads CASSSPSRGYNEQFF. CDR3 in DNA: TGTGCCAGCAGCTCCCCCAGCAGGGGTTACAATGAGCAGTTCTTC.

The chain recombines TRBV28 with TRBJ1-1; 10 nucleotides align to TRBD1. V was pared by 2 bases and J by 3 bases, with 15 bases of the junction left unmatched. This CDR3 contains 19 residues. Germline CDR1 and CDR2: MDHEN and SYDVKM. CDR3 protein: CASSLVPRQGAIGDTEAFF. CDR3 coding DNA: TGTGCCAGCAGTTTAGTCCCCAGACAGGGGGCGATAGGAGACACTGAAGCTTTCTTT.

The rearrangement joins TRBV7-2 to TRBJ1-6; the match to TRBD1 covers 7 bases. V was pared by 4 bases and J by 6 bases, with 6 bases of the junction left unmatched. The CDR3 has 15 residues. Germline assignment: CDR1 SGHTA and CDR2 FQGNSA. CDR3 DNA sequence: TGTGCCAGCAGCTCTCCGGGACAGAGTAATTCACCCCTCCACTTT. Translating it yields CASSSPGQSNSPLHF.

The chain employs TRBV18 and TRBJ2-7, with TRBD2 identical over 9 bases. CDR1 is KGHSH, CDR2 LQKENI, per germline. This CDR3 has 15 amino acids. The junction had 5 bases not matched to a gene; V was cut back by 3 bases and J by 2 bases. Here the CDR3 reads CASSPLAGAPYEQYF. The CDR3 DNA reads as TGTGCCAGCTCACCCTTAGCGGGAGCCCCCTACGAGCAGTACTTC.

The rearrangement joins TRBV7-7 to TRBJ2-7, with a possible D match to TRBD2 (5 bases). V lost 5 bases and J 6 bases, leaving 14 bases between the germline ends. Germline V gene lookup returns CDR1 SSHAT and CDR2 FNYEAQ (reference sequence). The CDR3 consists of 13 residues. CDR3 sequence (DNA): TGTGCCAGCAGCCAAAGCGGCTCAGGCGAGCAGTACTTC. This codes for CASSQSGSGEQYF.